This T cell receptor beta chain was identified in a study of T cells in Graves' hyperthyroidism and ophthalmopathy. Source material for PBMCs was 9 to 10 ml fresh peripheral blood. Study-level findings and limits: Among clonotypes expanded in thyroid above 0.001, most were also found in blood.

This clonotype was seen a few times. Its antigen is still unknown. Germline loops: CDR1 SGHDT, CDR2 YYEEEE. Trimming stripped 3 bases from V and 1 base from J, with 13 bases between. The CDR3 has 15 amino acids. Amplified regions were TCR beta CDR3 sequences from RNA transcripts. With the HTBI primer set, the TCR CDR3 went through a first round of RT-PCR. TCRdb reprocessed the multiplex PCR reads with MiXCR, giving one entry per CDR3 protein. The table includes approximately 520,000 distinct CDR3 sequences, about 24% detected once. V gene TRBV5-6 combines with J gene TRBJ2-5; D possibly corresponds to TRBD1 (6 bases). The source is a woman in her 30s with Graves' ophthalmopathy. Sequencing input: blood. The CDR3 reads CASSSLGQIQETQYF. CDR3 nucleotides: TGTGCCAGCAGCTCATTAGGACAGATCCAAGAGACCCAGTACTTC.